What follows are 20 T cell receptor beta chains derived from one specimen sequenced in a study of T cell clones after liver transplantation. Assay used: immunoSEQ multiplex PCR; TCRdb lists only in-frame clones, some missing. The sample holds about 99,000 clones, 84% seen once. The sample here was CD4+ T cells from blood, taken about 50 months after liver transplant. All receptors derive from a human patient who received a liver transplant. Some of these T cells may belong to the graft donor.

The CDR3 spells CASSLDPGGLTGELFF. Here the CDR3 DNA reads TGTGCCAGCAGCTTAGACCCGGGAGGCCTCACCGGGGAGCTGTTTTTT. The chain employs TRBV11-1 and TRBJ2-2; 7 bases agree with TRBD2. Germline CDR1 is SGHAT and CDR2 is FQDESV (reference sequence). The junction had 6 bases not matched to a gene; V was cut back by 1 base and J by 4 bases. There are 16 residues in the CDR3.

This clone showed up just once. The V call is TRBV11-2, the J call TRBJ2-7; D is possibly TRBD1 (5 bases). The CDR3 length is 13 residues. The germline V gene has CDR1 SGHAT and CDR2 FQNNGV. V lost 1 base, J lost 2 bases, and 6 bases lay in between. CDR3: CASSLATAYEQYF. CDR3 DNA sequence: TGTGCCAGCAGCTTAGCGACAGCCTACGAGCAGTACTTC.

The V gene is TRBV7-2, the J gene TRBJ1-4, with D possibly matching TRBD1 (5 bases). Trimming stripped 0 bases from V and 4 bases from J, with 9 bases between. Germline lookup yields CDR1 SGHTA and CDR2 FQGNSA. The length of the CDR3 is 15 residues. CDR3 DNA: TGTGCCAGCAGCTTAGCGGGGCCCCTTAATGAAAAACTGTTTTTT. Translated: CASSLAGPLNEKLFF.

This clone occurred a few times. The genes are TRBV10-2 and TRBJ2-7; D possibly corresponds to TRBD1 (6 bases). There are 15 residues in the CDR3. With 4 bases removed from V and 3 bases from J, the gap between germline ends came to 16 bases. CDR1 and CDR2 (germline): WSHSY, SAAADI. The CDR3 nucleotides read TGCGCCAGCAGTGGTTTAGGGATCAGGGGCTACGAGCAGTACTTC. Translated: CASSGLGIRGYEQYF.

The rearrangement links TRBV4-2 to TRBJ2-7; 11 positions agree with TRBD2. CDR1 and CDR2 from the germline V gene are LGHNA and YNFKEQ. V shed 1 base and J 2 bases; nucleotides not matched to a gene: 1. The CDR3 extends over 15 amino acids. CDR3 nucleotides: TGTGCCAGCAGCCAAGGACTAGCGGGAACCTACGAGCAGTACTTC. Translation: CASSQGLAGTYEQYF.

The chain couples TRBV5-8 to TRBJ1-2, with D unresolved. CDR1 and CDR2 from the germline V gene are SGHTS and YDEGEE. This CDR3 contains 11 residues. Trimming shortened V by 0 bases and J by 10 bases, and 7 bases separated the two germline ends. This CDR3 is CASSLGRAYTF. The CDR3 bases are TGTGCCAGCAGCTTGGGTCGAGCCTACACCTTC.

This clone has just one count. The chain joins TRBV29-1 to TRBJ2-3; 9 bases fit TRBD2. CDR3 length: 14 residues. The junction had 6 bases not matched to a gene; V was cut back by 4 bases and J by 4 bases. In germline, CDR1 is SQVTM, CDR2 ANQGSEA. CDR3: CSVGVSGSADTQYF. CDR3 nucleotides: TGCAGCGTTGGAGTTAGCGGGAGTGCAGATACGCAGTATTTT.

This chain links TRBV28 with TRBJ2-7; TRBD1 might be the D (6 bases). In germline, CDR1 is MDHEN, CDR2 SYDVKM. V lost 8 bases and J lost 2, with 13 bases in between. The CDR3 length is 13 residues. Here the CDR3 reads CASGSQGPYEQYF. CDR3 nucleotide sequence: TGTGCCAGCGGGAGTCAGGGGCCCTACGAGCAGTACTTC.

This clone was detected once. The CDR3 DNA sequence: TGTGCCAGCAGCACAAGAAATCAGCCCCAGCATTTT. Its protein product is CASSTRNQPQHF. The chain employs TRBV28 and TRBJ1-5; D is undetermined. This CDR3 has 12 amino acids. Trimming cost V 6 bases and J 4 bases, with 7 bases left between them. The germline V gene has CDR1 MDHEN and CDR2 SYDVKM.

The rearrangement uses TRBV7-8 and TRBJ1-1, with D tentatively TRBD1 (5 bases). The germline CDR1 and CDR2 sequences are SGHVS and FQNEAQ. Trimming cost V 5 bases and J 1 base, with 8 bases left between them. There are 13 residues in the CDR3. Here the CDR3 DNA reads TGTGCCAGCAGCCGGGACGGGAACACTGAAGCTTTCTTT. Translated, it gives CASSRDGNTEAFF.

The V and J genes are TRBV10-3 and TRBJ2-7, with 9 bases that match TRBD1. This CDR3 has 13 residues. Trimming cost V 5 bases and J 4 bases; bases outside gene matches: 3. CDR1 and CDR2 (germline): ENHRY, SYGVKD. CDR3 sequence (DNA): TGTGCCATCAGTACGGGACAGGGTTACGAGCAGTACTTC. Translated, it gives CAISTGQGYEQYF.

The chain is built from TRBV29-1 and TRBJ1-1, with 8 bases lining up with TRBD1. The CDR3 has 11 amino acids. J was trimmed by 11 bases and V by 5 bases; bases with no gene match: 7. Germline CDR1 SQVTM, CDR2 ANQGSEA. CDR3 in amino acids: CSVSGTGEAFF. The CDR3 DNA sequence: TGCAGCGTTTCCGGGACAGGAGAGGCTTTCTTT.

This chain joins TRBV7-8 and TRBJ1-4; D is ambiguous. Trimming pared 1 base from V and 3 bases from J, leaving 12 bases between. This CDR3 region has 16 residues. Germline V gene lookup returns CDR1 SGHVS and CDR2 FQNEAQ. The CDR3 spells CASSLGRKASNEKLFF. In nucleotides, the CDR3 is TGTGCCAGCAGCTTAGGACGAAAGGCTTCTAATGAAAAACTGTTTTTT.

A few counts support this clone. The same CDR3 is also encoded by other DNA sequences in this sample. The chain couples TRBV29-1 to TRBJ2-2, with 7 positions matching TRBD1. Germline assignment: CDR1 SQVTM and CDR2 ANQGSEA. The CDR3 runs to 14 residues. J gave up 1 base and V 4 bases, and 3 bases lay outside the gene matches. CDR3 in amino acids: CSVGRTGNTGELFF. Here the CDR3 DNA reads TGCAGCGTTGGGCGGACAGGGAACACCGGGGAGCTGTTTTTT.

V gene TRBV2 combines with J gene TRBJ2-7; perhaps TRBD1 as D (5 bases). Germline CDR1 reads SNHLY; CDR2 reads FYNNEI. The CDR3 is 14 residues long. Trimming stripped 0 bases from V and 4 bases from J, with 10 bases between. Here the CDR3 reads CASSEASGIYEQYF. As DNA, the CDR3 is TGTGCCAGCAGTGAAGCCTCAGGGATTTACGAGCAGTACTTC.

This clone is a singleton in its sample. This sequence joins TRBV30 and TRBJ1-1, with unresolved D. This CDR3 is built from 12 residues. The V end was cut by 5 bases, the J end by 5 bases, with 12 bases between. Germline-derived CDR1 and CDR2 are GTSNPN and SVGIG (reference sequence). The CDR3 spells CAWSSPATEAFF. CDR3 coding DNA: TGTGCCTGGTCCTCTCCGGCAACTGAAGCTTTCTTT.

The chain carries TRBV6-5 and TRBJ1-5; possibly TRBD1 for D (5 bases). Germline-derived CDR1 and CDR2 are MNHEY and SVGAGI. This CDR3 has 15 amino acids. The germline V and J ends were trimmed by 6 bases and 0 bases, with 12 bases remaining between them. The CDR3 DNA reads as TGTGCCAGCAGGCCAGGGACCCGTAGCAATCAGCCCCAGCATTTT. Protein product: CASRPGTRSNQPQHF.

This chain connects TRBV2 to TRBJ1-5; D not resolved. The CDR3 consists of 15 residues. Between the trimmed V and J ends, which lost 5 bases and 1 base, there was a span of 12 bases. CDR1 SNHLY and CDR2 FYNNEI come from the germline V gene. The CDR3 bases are TGTGCCAGCAGTCGGCAGGCGGTGAGCAATCAGCCCCAGCATTTT. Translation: CASSRQAVSNQPQHF.

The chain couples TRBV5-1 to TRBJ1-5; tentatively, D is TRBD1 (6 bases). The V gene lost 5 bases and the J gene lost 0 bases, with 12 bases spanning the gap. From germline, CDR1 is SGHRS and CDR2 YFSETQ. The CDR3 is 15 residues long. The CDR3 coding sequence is TGCGCCAGCAGAACAGGGACAAATAGCAATCAGCCCCAGCATTTT. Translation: CASRTGTNSNQPQHF.

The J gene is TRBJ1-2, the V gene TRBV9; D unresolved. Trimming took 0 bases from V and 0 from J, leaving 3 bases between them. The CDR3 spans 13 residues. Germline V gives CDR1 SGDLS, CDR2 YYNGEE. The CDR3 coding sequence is TGTGCCAGCAGCGTAGTTGCTAACTATGGCTACACCTTC. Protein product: CASSVVANYGYTF.